These 15 T cell receptor beta chains were all obtained from the same sample, sequenced in a study of cytomegalovirus exposure and HLA in healthy donors. The study ran its PCR with 60 Vbeta and 13 Jbeta primers. The assay was immunoSEQ multiplex PCR, and TCRdb's table has in-frame clones only and misses some. The sample lists 150,000 to 250,000 clones, 65% to 80% occurring once. The material sequenced was PBMCs. The receptors were sampled from a woman aged 25 to 39 in good health and CMV-seropositive.

The chain is built from TRBV9 and TRBJ2-1; tentatively, D is TRBD2 (6 bases). The CDR3 totals 17 residues. V dropped 0 bases and J dropped 6 bases, with 19 bases sitting between them. Per germline, CDR1 SGDLS and CDR2 YYNGEE. CDR3 loop: CASSVGGARGIGNEQFF. CDR3 DNA sequence: TGTGCCAGCAGCGTAGGTGGGGCGCGGGGCATAGGCAATGAGCAGTTCTTC.

A word on this clone: Distinct nucleotide sequences in the sample also encode this CDR3. V and J are TRBV5-1 and TRBJ2-1; TRBD1 agrees at 8 bases. V shed 4 bases, J shed 7 bases, and the junction held 7 bases outside the gene matches. The CDR3 is 14 amino acids. Germline loops: CDR1 SGHRS, CDR2 YFSETQ. CDR3 sequence: CASSPGQGGNEQFF. The CDR3 nucleotides read TGCGCCAGCAGCCCCGGACAGGGTGGAAATGAGCAGTTCTTC.

The chain combines TRBV7-2 with TRBJ2-1; TRBD2 aligns across 13 bases. With V trimmed by 6 bases and J by 4 bases, 6 bases remained unmatched. This CDR3 contains 16 residues. From germline, CDR1 is SGHTA and CDR2 FQGNSA. For the CDR3, the DNA is TGTGCCAGCAGGGAAAAGGGACTAGCGGGATACAATGAGCAGTTCTTC. Amino acids: CASREKGLAGYNEQFF.

The CDR3, as DNA: TGCGCCAGCAGCCATCCCCGGGACAGGACTCTGAGGGGCTACACCTTC. Translated: CASSHPRDRTLRGYTF. This sequence joins TRBV4-1 and TRBJ1-2, with TRBD1 identical over 8 bases. Germline V gene lookup returns CDR1 MGHRA and CDR2 YSYEKL. V was clipped by 3 bases and J by 8 bases; unmatched bases: 14. The CDR3 is made up of 16 amino acids.

This clone is a singleton in its sample. The V gene is TRBV4-1, the J gene TRBJ1-2, with a weak D call TRBD1 (6 bases). V was pared by 3 bases and J by 7 bases, with 21 bases between. The CDR3 contains 16 residues. CDR1 is MGHRA and CDR2 is YSYEKL in the germline V gene. DNA of the CDR3: TGCGCCAGCAGCCACCCCCCGGCAGGGGTAATCGGTGGCTACACCTTC. Translation gives CASSHPPAGVIGGYTF.

Only one count was recorded for this clone. The chain is built from TRBV5-1 and TRBJ2-1, with 7 positions matching TRBD2. The CDR3 is made up of 16 amino acids. Trimming at V came to 1 base and at J to 10 bases, leaving 14 bases not matched to a gene. CDR1 is SGHRS, CDR2 YFSETQ, per germline. The CDR3 region has the DNA TGCGCCAGCAGCTTGTTCGGAAGCGGGGTGCGGGACGAGCAGTTCTTC. This codes for CASSLFGSGVRDEQFF.

This chain's CDR3 is CASSHTDRDSYGYTF. CDR3 nucleotide sequence: TGTGCCAGTAGCCATACGGACAGGGATTCCTATGGCTACACCTTC. The rearrangement links TRBV19 to TRBJ1-2; the match to TRBD1 covers 8 bases. CDR3 length equals 15 residues. V lost 6 bases, J lost 4 bases, and 10 bases stayed unmatched. CDR1 LNHDA and CDR2 SQIVND come from the germline V gene (reference sequence).

This chain joins TRBV18 and TRBJ1-1; D is ambiguous. Germline CDR1 reads KGHSH; CDR2 reads LQKENI. Trimming shortened V by 1 base and J by 0 bases, and 18 bases separated the two germline ends. CDR3 length: 18 amino acids. The CDR3 coding sequence is TGTGCCAGCTCACCACGTTCCCCGGGTGCCTTAATGAACACTGAAGCTTTCTTT. This translates into CASSPRSPGALMNTEAFF.

The chain joins TRBV7-9 to TRBJ1-1, with a tentative D call TRBD1 (5 bases). The CDR3 length is 15 residues. Between the trimmed V and J ends, which lost 5 bases and 0 bases, there was a span of 13 bases. Germline V gene lookup returns CDR1 SEHNR and CDR2 FQNEAQ (reference sequence). The CDR3 protein is CASSVGRGLNTEAFF. The DNA of the CDR3 is TGTGCCAGCAGCGTCGGGAGGGGACTGAACACTGAAGCTTTCTTT.

V usage is TRBV19 and J usage is TRBJ2-7; 10 nucleotides match TRBD1. This CDR3 contains 17 residues. V shed 6 bases, J shed 6 bases, and the junction held 17 bases outside the gene matches. Per the germline V gene, CDR1 is LNHDA and CDR2 is SQIVND (reference sequence). The chain's CDR3 is CASRRLFSGTGESEQYF. CDR3 nucleotide sequence: TGTGCCAGTAGGCGCCTATTCTCAGGGACAGGGGAAAGCGAGCAGTACTTC.

The chain has TRBV9 and TRBJ2-1, with unresolved D. This CDR3 has 15 amino acids. Trimming removed 4 bases at V and 4 bases at J, with 15 bases between. Germline lookup yields CDR1 SGDLS and CDR2 YYNGEE. The DNA for the CDR3 is TGTGCCAGCAGCCCCCTCGTCTCAGGATACAATGAGCAGTTCTTC. Translated: CASSPLVSGYNEQFF.

The CDR3 region is CASSLTGGAGVNEQFF. The CDR3 DNA reads as TGTGCCAGCAGCCTGACAGGGGGCGCCGGGGTCAATGAGCAGTTCTTC. The chain combines TRBV4-2 with TRBJ2-1; TRBD1 aligns across 10 bases. The CDR3 runs to 16 residues. Germline loops: CDR1 LGHNA, CDR2 YNFKEQ. V trimming: 4 bases; J trimming: 6 bases; junction bases outside the gene matches: 9.

This clone was picked up one time. V and J are TRBV18 and TRBJ2-7; 10 bases are a match to TRBD2. CDR3 size: 15 residues. J gave up 7 bases and V 1 base, and 7 bases lay outside the gene matches. In germline, CDR1 is KGHSH, CDR2 LQKENI. The CDR3 nucleotides read TGTGCCAGCTCACCACTAGCGGGAGGATCGGGAGAGCAGTACTTC. This encodes CASSPLAGGSGEQYF. The full variable domain, completed using reference TRBV18 and TRBJ2-7, is NAGVMQNPRHLVRRRGQEARLRCSPMKGHSHVYWYRQLPEEGLKFMVYLQKENIIDESGMPKERFSAEFPKEGPSILRIQQVVRGDSAAYFCASSPLAGGSGEQYFGPGTRLTVT.

This rearrangement joins TRBV13 to TRBJ2-7, with D unresolved. The CDR3 covers 13 residues. V lost 0 bases to trimming and J lost 2 bases, with 5 bases between them. CDR1 is PRHDT and CDR2 is FYEKMQ in the germline V gene (reference sequence). CDR3: CASSLGQTYEQYF. In DNA, the CDR3 is TGTGCCAGCAGCTTAGGACAGACCTACGAGCAGTACTTC.

The V and J genes are TRBV6-1 and TRBJ1-2; tentatively, D is TRBD1 (5 bases). The CDR3 runs 12 residues. CDR1 is MNHNS, CDR2 SASEGT, per germline. Trimming took 0 bases from V and 6 from J, leaving 5 bases between them. The chain's CDR3 is CASSEAGDGYTF. The CDR3 nucleotides are TGTGCCAGCAGTGAAGCAGGGGATGGCTACACCTTC.